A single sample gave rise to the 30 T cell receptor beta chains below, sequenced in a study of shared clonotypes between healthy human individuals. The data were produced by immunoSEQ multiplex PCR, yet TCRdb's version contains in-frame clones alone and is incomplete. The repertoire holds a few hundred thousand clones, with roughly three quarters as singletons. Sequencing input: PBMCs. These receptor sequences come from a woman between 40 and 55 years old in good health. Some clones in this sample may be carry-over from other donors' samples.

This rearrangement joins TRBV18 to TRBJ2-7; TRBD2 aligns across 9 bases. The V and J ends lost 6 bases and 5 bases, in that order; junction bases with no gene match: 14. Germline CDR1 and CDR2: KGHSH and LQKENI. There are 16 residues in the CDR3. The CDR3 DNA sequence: TGTGCCAGCTCTTTCCGTCCGGGACTAGCCAGTAACGAGCAGTACTTC. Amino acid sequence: CASSFRPGLASNEQYF.

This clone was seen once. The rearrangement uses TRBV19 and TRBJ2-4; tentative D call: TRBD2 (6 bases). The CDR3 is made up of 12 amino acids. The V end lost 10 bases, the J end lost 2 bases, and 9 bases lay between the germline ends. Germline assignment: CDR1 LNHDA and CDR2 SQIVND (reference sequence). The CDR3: CATGTSKNIQYF. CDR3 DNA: TGTGCCACCGGGACTTCCAAAAACATTCAGTACTTC.

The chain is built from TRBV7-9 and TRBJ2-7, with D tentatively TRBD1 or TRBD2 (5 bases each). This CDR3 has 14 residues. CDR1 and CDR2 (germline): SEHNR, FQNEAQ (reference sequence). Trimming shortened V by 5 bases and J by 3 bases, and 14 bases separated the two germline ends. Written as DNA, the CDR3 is TGTGCCAGCAGCCCCGGGACCCCCTTCTACGAGCAGTACTTC. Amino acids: CASSPGTPFYEQYF. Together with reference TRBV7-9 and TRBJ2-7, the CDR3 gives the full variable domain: DTGVSQNPRHKITKRGQNVTFRCDPISEHNRLYWYRQTLGQGPEFLTYFQNEAQLEKSRLLSDRFSAERPKGSFSTLEIQRTEQGDSAMYLCASSPGTPFYEQYFGPGTRLTVT.

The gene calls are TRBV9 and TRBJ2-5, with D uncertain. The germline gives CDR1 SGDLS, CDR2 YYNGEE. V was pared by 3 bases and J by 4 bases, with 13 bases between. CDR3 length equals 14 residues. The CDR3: CASSARLSSETQYF. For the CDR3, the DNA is TGTGCCAGCAGCGCAAGACTGTCATCAGAGACCCAGTACTTC.

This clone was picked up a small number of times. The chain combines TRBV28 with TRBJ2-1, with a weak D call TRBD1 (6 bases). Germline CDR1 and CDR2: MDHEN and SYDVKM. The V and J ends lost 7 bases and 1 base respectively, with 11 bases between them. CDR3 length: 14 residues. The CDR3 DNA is TGTGCCAGCACCCCACAGGGATCCTACAATGAGCAGTTCTTC. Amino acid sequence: CASTPQGSYNEQFF. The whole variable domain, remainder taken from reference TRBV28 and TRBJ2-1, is DVKVTQSSRYLVKRTGEKVFLECVQDMDHENMFWYRQDPGLGLRLIYFSYDVKMKEKGDIPEGYSVSREKKERFSLILESASTNQTSMYLCASTPQGSYNEQFFGPGTRLTVL.

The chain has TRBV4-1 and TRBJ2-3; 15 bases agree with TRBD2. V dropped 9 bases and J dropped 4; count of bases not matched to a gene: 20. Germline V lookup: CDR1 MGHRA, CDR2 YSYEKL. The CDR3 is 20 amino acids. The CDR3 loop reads CASAGTSGLAGGPGSDTQYF. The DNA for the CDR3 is TGCGCCAGTGCCGGGACATCCGGACTAGCGGGAGGGCCTGGTTCAGATACGCAGTATTTT.

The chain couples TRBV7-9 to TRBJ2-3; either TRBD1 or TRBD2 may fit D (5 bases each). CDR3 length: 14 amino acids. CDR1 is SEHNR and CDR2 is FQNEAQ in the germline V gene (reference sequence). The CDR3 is CATDRDGSTDTQYF. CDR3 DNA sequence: TGTGCAACCGACCGGGACGGCAGCACAGATACGCAGTATTTT.

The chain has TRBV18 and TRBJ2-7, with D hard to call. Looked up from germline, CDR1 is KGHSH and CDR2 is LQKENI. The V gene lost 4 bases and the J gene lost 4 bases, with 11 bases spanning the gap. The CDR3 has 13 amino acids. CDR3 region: CASSLAWAYEQYF. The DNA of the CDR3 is TGTGCCAGCTCACTAGCCTGGGCGTACGAGCAGTACTTC.

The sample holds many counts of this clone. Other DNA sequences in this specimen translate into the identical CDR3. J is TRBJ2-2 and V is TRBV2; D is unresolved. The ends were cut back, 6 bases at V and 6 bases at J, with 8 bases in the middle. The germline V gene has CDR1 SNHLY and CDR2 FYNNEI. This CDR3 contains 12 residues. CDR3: CASSAEAGELFF. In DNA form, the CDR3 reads TGTGCCAGCAGCGCAGAGGCCGGGGAGCTGTTTTTT.

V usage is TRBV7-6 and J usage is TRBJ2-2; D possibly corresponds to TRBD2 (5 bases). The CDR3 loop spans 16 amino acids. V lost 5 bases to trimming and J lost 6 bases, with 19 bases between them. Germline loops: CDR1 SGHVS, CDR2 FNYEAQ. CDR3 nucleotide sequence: TGTGCCAGCAGCACCCCCCTAGGCGGGTTTTCCGGGGAGCTGTTTTTT. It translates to CASSTPLGGFSGELFF.

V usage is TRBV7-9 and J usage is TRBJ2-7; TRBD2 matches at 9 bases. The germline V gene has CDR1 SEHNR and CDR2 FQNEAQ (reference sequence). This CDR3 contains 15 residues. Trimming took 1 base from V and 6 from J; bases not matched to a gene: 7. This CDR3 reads CASSLGGREGSEQYF. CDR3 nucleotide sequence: TGTGCCAGCAGCTTAGGAGGGCGGGAGGGGTCCGAGCAGTACTTC.

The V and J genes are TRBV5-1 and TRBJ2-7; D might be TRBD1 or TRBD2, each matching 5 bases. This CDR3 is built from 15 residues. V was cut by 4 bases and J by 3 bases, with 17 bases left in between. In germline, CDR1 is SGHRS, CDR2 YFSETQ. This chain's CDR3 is CASSRYRDGFYEQYF. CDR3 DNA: TGCGCCAGCAGCCGGTACCGGGACGGATTCTACGAGCAGTACTTC. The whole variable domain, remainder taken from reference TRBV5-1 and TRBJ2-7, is KAGVTQTPRYLIKTRGQQVTLSCSPISGHRSVSWYQQTPGQGLQFLFEYFSETQRNKGNFPGRFSGRQFSNSRSEMNVSTLELGDSALYLCASSRYRDGFYEQYFGPGTRLTVT.

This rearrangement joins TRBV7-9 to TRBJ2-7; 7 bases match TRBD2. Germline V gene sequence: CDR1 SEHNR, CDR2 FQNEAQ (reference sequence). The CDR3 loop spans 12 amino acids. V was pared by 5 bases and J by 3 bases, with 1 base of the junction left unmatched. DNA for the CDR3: TGTGCCAGCAGCCGGGACTACTACGAGCAGTACTTC. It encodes CASSRDYYEQYF.

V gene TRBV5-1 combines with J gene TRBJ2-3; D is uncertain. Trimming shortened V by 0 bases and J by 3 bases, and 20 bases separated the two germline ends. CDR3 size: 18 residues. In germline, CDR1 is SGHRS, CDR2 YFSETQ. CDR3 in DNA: TGCGCCAGCAGCTTGGACTTGGGCGGAACGCTGTCTACAGATACGCAGTATTTT. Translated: CASSLDLGGTLSTDTQYF. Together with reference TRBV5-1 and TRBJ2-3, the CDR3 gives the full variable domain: KAGVTQTPRYLIKTRGQQVTLSCSPISGHRSVSWYQQTPGQGLQFLFEYFSETQRNKGNFPGRFSGRQFSNSRSEMNVSTLELGDSALYLCASSLDLGGTLSTDTQYFGPGTRLTVL.

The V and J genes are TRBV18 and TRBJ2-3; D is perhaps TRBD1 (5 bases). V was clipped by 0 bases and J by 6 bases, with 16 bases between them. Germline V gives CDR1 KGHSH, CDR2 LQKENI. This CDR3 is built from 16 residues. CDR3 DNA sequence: TGTGCCAGCTCACCACCGGTTTCAGGGCGTTGGGATACGCAGTATTTT. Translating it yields CASSPPVSGRWDTQYF.

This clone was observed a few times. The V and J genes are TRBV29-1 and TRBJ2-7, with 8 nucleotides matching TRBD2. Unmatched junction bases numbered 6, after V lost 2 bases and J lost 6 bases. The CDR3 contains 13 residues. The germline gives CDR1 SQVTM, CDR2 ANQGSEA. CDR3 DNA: TGCAGCGTTGAAAAAATCCGGGGGGGCGAGCAGTACTTC. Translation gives CSVEKIRGGEQYF.

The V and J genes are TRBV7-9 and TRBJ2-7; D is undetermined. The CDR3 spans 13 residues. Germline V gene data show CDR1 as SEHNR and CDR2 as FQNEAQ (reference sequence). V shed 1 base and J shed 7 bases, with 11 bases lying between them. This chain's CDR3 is CASSLESWGEQYF. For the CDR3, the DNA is TGTGCCAGCAGCTTAGAGTCCTGGGGTGAGCAGTACTTC.

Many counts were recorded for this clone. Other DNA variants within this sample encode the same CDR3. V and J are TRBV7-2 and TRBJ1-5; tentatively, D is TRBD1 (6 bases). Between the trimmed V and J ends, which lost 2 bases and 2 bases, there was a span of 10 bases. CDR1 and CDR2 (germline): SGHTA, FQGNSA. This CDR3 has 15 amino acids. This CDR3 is CASSLQQGGNQPQHF. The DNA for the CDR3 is TGTGCCAGCAGCTTACAACAGGGAGGCAATCAGCCCCAGCATTTT.

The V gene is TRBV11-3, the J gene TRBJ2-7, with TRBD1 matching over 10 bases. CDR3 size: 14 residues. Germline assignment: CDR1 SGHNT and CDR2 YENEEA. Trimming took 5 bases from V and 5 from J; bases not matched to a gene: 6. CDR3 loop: CASSAGTGDNEQYF. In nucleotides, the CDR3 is TGTGCCAGCAGCGCGGGGACAGGGGACAACGAGCAGTACTTC.

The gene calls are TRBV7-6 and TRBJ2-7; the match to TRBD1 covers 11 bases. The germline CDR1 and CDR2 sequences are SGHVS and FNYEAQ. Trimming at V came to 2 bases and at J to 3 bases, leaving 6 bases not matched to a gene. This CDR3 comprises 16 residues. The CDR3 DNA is TGTGCCAGCAGCTTACTGGGAGGGACAGGGGGCTACGAGCAGTACTTC. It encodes CASSLLGGTGGYEQYF.

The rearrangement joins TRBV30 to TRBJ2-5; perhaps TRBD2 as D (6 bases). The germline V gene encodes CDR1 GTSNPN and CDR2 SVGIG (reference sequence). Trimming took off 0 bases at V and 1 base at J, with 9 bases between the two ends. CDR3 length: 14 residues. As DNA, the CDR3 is TGTGCCTGGAGTGTCGGAGGGGTCCAAGAGACCCAGTACTTC. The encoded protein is CAWSVGGVQETQYF.

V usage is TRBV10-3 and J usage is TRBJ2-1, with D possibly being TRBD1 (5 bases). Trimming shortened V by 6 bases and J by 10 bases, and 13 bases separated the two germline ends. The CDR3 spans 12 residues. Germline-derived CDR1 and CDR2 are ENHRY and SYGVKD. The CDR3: CAIRGVSGEQFF. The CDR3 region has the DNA TGTGCCATCAGAGGGGTTAGTGGCGAGCAGTTCTTC.

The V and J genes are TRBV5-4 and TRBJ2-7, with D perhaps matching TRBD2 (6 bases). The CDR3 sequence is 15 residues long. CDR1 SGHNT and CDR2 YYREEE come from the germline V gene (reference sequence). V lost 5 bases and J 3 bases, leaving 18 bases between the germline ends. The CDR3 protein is CASRGEGLKFYEQYF. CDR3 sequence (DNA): TGTGCCAGCAGGGGAGAAGGACTAAAGTTCTACGAGCAGTACTTC.

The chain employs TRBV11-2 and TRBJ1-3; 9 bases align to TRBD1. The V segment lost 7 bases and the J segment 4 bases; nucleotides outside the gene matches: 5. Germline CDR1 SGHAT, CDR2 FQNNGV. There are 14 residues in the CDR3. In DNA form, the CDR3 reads TGTGCCAGCACCGCGACAGGGGGAGGAAACACCATATATTTT. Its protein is CASTATGGGNTIYF.

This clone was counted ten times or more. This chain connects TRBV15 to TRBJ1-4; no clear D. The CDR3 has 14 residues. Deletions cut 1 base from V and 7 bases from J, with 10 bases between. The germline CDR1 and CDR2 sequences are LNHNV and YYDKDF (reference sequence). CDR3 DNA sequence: TGTGCCACCAGCAGAGGGGGTTTTGGTGAAAAACTGTTTTTT. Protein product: CATSRGGFGEKLFF.

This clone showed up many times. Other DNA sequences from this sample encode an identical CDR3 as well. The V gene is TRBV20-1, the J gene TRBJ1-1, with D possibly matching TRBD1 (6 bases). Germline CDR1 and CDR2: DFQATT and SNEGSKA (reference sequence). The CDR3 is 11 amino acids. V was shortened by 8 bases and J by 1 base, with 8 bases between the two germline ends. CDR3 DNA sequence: TGCAGTCACAGGGAGAACACTGAAGCTTTCTTT. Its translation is CSHRENTEAFF.

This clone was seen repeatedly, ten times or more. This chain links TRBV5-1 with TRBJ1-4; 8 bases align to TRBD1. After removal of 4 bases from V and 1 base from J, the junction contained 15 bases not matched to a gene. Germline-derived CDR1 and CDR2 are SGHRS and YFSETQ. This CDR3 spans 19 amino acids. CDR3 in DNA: TGCGCCAGCAGCACGACCGGGACAGGACTACGGCGAACTAATGAAAAACTGTTTTTT. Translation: CASSTTGTGLRRTNEKLFF.

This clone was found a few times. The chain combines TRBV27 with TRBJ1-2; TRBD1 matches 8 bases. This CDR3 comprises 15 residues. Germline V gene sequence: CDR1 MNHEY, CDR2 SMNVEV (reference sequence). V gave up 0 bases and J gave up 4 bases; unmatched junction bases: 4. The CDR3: CASSLSGQVTYGYTF. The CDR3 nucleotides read TGTGCCAGCAGTTTATCGGGACAGGTGACCTATGGCTACACCTTC.

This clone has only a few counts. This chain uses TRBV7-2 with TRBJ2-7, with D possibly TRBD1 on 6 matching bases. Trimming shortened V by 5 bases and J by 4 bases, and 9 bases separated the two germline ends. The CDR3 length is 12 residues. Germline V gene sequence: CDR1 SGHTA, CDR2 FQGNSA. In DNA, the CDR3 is TGTGCCAGCAGCCAGACAGGTTACGAGCAGTACTTC. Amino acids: CASSQTGYEQYF. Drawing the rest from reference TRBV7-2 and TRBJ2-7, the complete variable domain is GAGVSQSPSNKVTEKGKDVELRCDPISGHTALYWYRQSLGQGLEFLIYFQGNSAPDKSGLPSDRFSAERTGGSVSTLTIQRTQQEDSAVYLCASSQTGYEQYFGPGTRLTVT.

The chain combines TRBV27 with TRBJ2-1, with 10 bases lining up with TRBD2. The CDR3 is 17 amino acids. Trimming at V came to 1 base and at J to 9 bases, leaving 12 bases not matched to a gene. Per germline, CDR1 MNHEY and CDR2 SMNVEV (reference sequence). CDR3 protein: CASSLLGGLAGVSEQFF. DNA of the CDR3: TGTGCCAGCAGTTTATTGGGAGGGCTAGCGGGAGTAAGTGAGCAGTTCTTC.